These 2 T cell receptor beta chains were sequenced from one sample in a study of blood T cell repertoires in COVID-19. Generated by immunoSEQ multiplex PCR, the TCRdb table keeps only in-frame clones and is missing some. Of 450,000 or so clones in the sample, 90% are singletons; the top ten hold around 0.6%. The sample taken for sequencing was PBMCs or T cells enriched from blood (not recorded which). Receptors originate from a man between 18 and 35 years old who had recovered from COVID-19.

The V and J genes are TRBV4-2 and TRBJ2-7, with D maybe TRBD2 (7 bases). V was shortened by 0 bases and J by 6 bases, with 21 bases between the two germline ends. The CDR3 covers 17 residues. Germline V gives CDR1 LGHNA, CDR2 YNFKEQ. The CDR3 nucleotides read TGTGCCAGCAGCCAAGAAGGGGGGGCAGCGGGACTTGGCGAGCAGTACTTC. Its protein is CASSQEGGAAGLGEQYF.

The chain links TRBV5-4 to TRBJ1-4; a weak D match, TRBD1 (6 bases). Trimming took off 2 bases at V and 5 bases at J, with 16 bases between the two ends. The CDR3 is made up of 16 amino acids. CDR1 SGHNT and CDR2 YYREEE come from the germline V gene (reference sequence). The DNA for the CDR3 is TGTGCCAGCAGCTTTCGGACTGGGACAAAAAATGAAAAACTGTTTTTT. It translates to CASSFRTGTKNEKLFF.